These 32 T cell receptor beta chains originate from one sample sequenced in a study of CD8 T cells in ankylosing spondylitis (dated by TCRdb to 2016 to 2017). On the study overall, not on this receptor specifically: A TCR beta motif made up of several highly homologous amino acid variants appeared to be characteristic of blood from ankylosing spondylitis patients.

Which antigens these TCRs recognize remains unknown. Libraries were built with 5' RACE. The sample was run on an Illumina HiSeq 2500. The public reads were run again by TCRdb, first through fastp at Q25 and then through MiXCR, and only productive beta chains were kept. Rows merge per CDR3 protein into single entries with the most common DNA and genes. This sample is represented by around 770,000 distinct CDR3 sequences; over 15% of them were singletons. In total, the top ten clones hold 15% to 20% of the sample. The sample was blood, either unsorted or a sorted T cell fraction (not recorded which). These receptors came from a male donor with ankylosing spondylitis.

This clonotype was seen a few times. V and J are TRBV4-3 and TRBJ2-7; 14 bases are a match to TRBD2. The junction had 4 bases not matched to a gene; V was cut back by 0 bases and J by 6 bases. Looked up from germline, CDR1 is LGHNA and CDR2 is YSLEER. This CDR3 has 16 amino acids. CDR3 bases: TGCGCCAGCAGCCAAGATTGGGGACTAGCGGGAGTCGAGCAGTACTTC. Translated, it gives CASSQDWGLAGVEQYF.

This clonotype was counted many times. The CDR3 protein is CASSSDPGHQETQYF. CDR3 sequence (DNA): TGTGCCAGCAGCTCGGATCCGGGGCACCAAGAGACCCAGTACTTC. The rearrangement links TRBV7-6 to TRBJ2-5; D is possibly TRBD1 or TRBD2 (5 bases each). Germline-derived CDR1 and CDR2 are SGHVS and FNYEAQ. The CDR3 totals 15 residues. Deletions cut 4 bases from V and 0 bases from J, with 12 bases between.

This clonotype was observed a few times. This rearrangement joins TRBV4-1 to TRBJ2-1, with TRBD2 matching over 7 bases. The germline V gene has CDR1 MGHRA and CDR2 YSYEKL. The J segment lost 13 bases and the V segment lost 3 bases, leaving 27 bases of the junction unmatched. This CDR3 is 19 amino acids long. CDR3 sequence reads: CASSQETPARASGNNGQFF. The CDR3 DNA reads TGCGCCAGCAGCCAGGAGACCCCCGCTAGGGCTAGCGGTAACAATGGACAGTTCTTC.

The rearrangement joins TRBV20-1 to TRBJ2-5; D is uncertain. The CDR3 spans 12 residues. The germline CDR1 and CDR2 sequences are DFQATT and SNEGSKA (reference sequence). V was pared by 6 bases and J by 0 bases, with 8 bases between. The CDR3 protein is CSARPDQETQYF. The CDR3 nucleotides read TGCAGTGCACGTCCGGACCAAGAGACCCAGTACTTC.

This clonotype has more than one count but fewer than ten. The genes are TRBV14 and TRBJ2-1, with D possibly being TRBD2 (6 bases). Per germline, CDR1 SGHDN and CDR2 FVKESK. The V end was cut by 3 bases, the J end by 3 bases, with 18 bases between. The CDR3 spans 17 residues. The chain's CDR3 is CASSHLRGGKSYNEQFF. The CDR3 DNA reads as TGTGCCAGCAGCCACCTCCGTGGGGGGAAGAGCTACAATGAGCAGTTCTTC.

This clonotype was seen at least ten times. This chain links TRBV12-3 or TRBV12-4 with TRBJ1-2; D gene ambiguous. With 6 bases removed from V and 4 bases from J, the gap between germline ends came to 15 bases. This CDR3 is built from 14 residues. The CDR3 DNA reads TGTGCCAGCAGCCGAGGTGAGGTCGGCTATGGCTACACCTTC. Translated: CASSRGEVGYGYTF.

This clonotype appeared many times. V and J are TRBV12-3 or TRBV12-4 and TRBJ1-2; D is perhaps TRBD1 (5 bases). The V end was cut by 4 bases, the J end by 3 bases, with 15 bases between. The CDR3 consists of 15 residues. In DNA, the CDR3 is TGTGCCAGCAGTTCCACCGGAGGGGTCGACTATGGCTACACCTTC. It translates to CASSSTGGVDYGYTF.

The CDR3 sequence is CSASGRGRNTEAFF. The CDR3 DNA reads as TGCAGTGCTAGCGGCCGGGGACGGAACACTGAAGCTTTCTTT. The rearrangement uses TRBV20-1 and TRBJ1-1; possible D gene TRBD1, 5 bases. This CDR3 comprises 14 residues. V dropped 3 bases and J dropped 1 base, with 12 bases sitting between them. The germline gives CDR1 DFQATT, CDR2 SNEGSKA (reference sequence).

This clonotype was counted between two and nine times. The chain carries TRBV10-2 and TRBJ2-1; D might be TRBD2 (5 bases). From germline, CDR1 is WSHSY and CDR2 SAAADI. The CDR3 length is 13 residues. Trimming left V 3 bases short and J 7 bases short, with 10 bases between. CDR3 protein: CASSDTGLNEQFF. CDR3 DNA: TGCGCCAGCAGTGATACGGGGTTAAATGAGCAGTTCTTC.

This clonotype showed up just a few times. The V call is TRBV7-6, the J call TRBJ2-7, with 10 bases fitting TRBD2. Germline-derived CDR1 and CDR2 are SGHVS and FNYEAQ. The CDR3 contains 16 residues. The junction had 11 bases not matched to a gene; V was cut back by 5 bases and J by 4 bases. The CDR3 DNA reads TGTGCCAGCAGCCAAGGGGGGGCTAGCGGGAGTTACGAGCAGTACTTC. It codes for CASSQGGASGSYEQYF.

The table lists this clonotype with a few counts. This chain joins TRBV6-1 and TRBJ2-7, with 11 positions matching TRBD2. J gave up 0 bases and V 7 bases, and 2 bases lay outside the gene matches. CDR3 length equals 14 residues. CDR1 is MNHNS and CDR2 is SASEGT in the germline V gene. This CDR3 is CASKTSGGSYEQYF. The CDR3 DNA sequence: TGTGCCAGCAAAACTAGCGGGGGCTCCTACGAGCAGTACTTC.

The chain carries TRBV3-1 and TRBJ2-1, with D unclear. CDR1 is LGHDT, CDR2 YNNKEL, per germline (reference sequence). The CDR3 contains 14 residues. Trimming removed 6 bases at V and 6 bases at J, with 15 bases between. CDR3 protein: CASRRTNAGNEQFF. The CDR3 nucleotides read TGTGCCAGCAGACGGACGAACGCCGGCAATGAGCAGTTCTTC.

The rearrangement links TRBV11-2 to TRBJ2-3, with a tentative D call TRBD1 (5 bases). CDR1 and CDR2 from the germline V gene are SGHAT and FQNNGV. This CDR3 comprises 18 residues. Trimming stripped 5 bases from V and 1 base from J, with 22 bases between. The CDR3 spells CASSLRRQSELGTDTQYF. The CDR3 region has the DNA TGTGCCAGCAGCCTACGGAGACAGTCCGAGCTGGGCACAGATACGCAGTATTTT.

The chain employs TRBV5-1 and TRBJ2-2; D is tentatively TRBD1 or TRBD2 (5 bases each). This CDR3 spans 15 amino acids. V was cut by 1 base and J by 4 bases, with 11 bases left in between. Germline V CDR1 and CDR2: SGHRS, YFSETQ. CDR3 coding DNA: TGCGCCAGCAGCTTGCAGGGAGATGGCACCGGGGAGCTGTTTTTT. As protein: CASSLQGDGTGELFF.

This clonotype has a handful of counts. CDR3 in amino acids: CASSSGQGPITGELFF. CDR3 in DNA: TGCGCCAGCAGCTCCGGACAGGGGCCGATCACCGGGGAGCTGTTTTTT. The rearrangement links TRBV5-1 to TRBJ2-2, with 9 bases aligning to TRBD1. CDR3 length equals 16 residues. CDR1 and CDR2 (germline): SGHRS, YFSETQ. V gave up 3 bases and J gave up 4 bases; unmatched junction bases: 7.

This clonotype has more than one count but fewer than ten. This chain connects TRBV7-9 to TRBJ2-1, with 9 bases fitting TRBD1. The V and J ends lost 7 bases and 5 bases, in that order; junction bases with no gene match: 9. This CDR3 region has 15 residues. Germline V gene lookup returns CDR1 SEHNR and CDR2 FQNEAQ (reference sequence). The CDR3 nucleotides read TGTGCCAGCACCCCACTGGGACAGGGTCACAATGAGCAGTTCTTC. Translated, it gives CASTPLGQGHNEQFF. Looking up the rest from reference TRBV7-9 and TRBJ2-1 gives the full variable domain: DTGVSQNPRHKITKRGQNVTFRCDPISEHNRLYWYRQTLGQGPEFLTYFQNEAQLEKSRLLSDRFSAERPKGSFSTLEIQRTEQGDSAMYLCASTPLGQGHNEQFFGPGTRLTVL.

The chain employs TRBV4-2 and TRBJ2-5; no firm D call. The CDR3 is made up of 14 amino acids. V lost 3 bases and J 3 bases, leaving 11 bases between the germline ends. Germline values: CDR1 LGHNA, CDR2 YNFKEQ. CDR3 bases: TGTGCCAGCAGCCAGGACCGGATTAAAGAGACCCAGTACTTC. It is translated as CASSQDRIKETQYF.

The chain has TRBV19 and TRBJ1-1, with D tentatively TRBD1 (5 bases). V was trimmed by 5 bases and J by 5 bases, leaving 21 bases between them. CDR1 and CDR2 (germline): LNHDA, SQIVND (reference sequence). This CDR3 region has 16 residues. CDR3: CASSVQGSVGMTEAFF. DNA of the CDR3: TGTGCCAGTAGTGTCCAGGGCTCCGTAGGGATGACTGAAGCTTTCTTT.

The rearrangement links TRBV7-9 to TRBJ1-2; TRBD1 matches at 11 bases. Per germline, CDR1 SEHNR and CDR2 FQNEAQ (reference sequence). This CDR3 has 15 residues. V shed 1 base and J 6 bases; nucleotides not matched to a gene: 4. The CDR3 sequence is CASSLEDRGLDGYTF. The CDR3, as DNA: TGTGCCAGCAGCTTAGAGGACAGGGGGCTCGATGGCTACACCTTC. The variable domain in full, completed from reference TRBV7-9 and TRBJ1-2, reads DTGVSQNPRHKITKRGQNVTFRCDPISEHNRLYWYRQTLGQGPEFLTYFQNEAQLEKSRLLSDRFSAERPKGSFSTLEIQRTEQGDSAMYLCASSLEDRGLDGYTFGSGTRLTVV.

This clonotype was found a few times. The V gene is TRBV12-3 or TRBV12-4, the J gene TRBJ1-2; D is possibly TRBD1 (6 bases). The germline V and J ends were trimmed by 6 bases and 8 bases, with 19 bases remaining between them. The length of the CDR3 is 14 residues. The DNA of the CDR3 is TGTGCCAGCAGCATGGCCGGGACATTGGAAGGCTACACCTTC. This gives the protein CASSMAGTLEGYTF.

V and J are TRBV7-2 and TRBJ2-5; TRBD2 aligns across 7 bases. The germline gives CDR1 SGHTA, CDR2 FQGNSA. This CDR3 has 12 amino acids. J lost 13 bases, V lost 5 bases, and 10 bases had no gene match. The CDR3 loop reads CASSLRTSWAYF. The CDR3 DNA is TGTGCCAGCAGCCTCCGGACTAGTTGGGCGTACTTC. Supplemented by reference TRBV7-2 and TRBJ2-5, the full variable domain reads GAGVSQSPSNKVTEKGKDVELRCDPISGHTALYWYRQSLGQGLEFLIYFQGNSAPDKSGLPSDRFSAERTGGSVSTLTIQRTQQEDSAVYLCASSLRTSWAYFGPGTRLLVL.

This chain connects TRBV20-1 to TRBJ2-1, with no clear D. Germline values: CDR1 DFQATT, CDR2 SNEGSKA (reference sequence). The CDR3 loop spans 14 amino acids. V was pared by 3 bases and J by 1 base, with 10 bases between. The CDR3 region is CSARGWGSYNEQFF. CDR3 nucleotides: TGCAGTGCTAGGGGGTGGGGTTCCTACAATGAGCAGTTCTTC.

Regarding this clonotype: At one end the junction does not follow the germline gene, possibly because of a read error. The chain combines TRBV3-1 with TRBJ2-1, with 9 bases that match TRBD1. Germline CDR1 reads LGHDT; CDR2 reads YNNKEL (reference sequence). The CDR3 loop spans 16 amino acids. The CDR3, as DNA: TGTGCCTGCAGCCGCCGGACAGGGGCATTCTACAATGAGCAGTTCTTC. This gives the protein CACSRRTGAFYNEQFF.

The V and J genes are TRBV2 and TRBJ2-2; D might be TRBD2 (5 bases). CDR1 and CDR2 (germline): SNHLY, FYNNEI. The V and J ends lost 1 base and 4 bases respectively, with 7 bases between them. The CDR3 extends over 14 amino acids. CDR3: CASSEERRTGELFF. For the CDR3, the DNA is TGTGCCAGCAGTGAAGAGCGGCGCACCGGGGAGCTGTTTTTT.

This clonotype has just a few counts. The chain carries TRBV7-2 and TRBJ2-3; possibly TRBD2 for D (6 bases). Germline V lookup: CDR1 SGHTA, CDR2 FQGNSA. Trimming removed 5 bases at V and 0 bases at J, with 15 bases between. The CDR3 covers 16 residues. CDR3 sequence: CASSGGVTKSTDTQYF. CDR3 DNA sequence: TGTGCCAGCAGCGGAGGGGTAACGAAAAGCACAGATACGCAGTATTTT.

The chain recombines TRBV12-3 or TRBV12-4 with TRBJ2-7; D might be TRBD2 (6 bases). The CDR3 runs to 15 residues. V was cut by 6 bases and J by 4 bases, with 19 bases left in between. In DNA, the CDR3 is TGTGCCAGCAGCGACACTGGCGAGGCGGGATACGAGCAGTACTTC. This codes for CASSDTGEAGYEQYF.

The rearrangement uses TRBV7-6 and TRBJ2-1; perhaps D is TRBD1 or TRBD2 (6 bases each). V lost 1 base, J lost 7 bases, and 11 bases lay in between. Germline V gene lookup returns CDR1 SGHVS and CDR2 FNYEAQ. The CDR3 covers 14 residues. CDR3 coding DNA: TGTGCCAGCAGCTTAGGGGTAGGGGGGAATGAGCAGTTCTTC. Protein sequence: CASSLGVGGNEQFF.

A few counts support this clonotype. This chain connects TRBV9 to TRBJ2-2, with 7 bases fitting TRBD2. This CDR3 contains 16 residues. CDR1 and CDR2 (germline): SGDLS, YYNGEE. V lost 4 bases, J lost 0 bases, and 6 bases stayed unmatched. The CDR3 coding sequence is TGTGCCAGCAGCCCCGTCGGGGGGACGAACACCGGGGAGCTGTTTTTT. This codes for CASSPVGGTNTGELFF.

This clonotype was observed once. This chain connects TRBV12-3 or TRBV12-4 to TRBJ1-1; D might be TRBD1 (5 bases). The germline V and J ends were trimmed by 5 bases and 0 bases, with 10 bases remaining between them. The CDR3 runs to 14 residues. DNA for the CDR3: TGTGCCAGCAGTCATGGGGGTCTGAACACTGAAGCTTTCTTT. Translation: CASSHGGLNTEAFF.

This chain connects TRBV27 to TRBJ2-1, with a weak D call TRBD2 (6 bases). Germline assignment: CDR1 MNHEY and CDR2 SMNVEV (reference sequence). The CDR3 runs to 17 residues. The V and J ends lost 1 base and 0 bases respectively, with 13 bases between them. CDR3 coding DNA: TGTGCCAGCAGTTTATTGGGGGGACCTAGCTCCTACAATGAGCAGTTCTTC. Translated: CASSLLGGPSSYNEQFF.

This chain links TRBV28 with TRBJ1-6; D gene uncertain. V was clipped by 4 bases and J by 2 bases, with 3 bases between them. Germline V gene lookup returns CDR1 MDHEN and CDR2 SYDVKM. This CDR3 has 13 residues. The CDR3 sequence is CASSSPYNSPLHF. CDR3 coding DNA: TGTGCCAGCAGTTCCCCCTATAATTCACCCCTCCACTTT.

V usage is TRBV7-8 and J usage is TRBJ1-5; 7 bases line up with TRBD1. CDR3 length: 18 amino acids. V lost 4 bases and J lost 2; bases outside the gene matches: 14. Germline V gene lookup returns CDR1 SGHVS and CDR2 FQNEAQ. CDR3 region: CASSWAPRQGDGNQPQHF. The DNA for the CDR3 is TGTGCCAGCAGCTGGGCCCCTAGACAGGGCGACGGCAATCAGCCCCAGCATTTT.